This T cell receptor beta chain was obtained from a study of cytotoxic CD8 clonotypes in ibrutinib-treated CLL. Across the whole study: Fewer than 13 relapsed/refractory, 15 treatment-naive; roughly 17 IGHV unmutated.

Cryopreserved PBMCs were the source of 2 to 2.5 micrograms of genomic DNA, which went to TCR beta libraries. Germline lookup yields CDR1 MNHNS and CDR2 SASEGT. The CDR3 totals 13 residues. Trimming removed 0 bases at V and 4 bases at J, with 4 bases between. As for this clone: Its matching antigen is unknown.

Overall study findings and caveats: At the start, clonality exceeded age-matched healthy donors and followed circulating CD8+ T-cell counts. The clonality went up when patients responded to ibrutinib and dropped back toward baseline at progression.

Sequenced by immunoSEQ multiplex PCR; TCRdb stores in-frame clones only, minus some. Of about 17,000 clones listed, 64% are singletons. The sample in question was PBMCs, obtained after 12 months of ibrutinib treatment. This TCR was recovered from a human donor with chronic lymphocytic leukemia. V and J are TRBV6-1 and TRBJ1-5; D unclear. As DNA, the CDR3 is TGTGCCAGCAGTGAAGCCGTAAATCAGCCCCAGCATTTT. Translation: CASSEAVNQPQHF.